A selection of T cell receptor beta chains follows, all from one sample in a study of shared clonotypes between healthy human individuals. Some clones are missing from TCRdb's copy, which holds only in-frame ones; the method was immunoSEQ multiplex PCR. The top ten hold under 0.15% of the sample, which has some 2.1 million clones, 90% to 95% seen once. What was sequenced was naive CD4+ T cells sorted from blood. The receptor set was obtained from a man younger than 30 in good health. CDR3s include the opening cysteine and the closing phenylalanine or tryptophan. A D gene is named only where the DNA matches it firmly. Clone size is shown for a subset of rows, as once, few, many or a class of expanded clone.

v_gene	j_gene	d_gene	abundance	CDR3nt	CDR3aa
TRBV11-2	TRBJ2-5	.	.	TGTGCCAGCAGCTTAGCCCAGAACTTTCAAGAGACCCAGTACTTC	CASSLAQNFQETQYF
TRBV10-3	TRBJ1-5	.	.	TGTGCCATCAGTGAGTCAAGGGCAGGGGTGAGGGGTCAGCCCCAGCATTTT	CAISESRAGVRGQPQHF
TRBV9	TRBJ1-1	.	once	TGTGCCAGCAGCGTAGATTCCTGGACTGAAGCTTTCTTT	CASSVDSWTEAFF
TRBV2	TRBJ2-2	.	.	TGTGCCAGCAGTGTAAGGGACACCGGGGAGCTGTTTTTT	CASSVRDTGELFF
TRBV5-4	TRBJ1-1	.	.	TGTGCCAGCAGCTCCCTGGGGGGCGGGGAGACTGAAGCTTTCTTT	CASSSLGGGETEAFF
TRBV11-2	TRBJ1-3	.	.	TGTGCCAGCAGCCAGGGCCTGGGTTACGAGGCCTCTGGAAACACCATATATTTT	CASSQGLGYEASGNTIYF
TRBV7-2	TRBJ2-1	TRBD2	.	TGTGCCAGCAGCTCAGGGACTAGCGCCCCCAGGAATGAGCAGTTCTTC	CASSSGTSAPRNEQFF
TRBV5-4	TRBJ2-2	TRBD1	.	TGTGCCAGCAGCACACCTGGACAGGGGAGAAACACCGGGGAGCTGTTTTTT	CASSTPGQGRNTGELFF
TRBV7-9	TRBJ1-1	.	few	TGTGCCAGCAGCTTAAGCACAGCGAACACTGAAGCTTTCTTT	CASSLSTANTEAFF
TRBV19	TRBJ2-5	.	.	TGTGCCAGTAGTATTGGGGGGCCGCAGAAGGGCCAGTACTTC	CASSIGGPQKGQYF
TRBV5-1	TRBJ2-7	.	.	TGCGCCAGCAGCTTGGAAGGTCCCTCCTACGAGCAGTACTTC	CASSLEGPSYEQYF
TRBV27	TRBJ2-3	.	.	TGTGCCAGCTCGATAGCGGAGGGTGCGCAGTATTTT	CASSIAEGAQYF
TRBV11-2	TRBJ2-1	TRBD2	once	TGTGCCAGCAGCCGGACTAGCCAGGGTGAGCAGTTCTTC	CASSRTSQGEQFF
TRBV4-3	TRBJ2-1	.	once	TGCGCCAGCAGCCAGGGAGTCGGGGTCTACAATGAGCAGTTCTTC	CASSQGVGVYNEQFF
TRBV11-2	TRBJ1-6	.	.	TGTGCCAGCAGCCCTGGGCGGGTCCAAAATTCACCCCTCCACTTT	CASSPGRVQNSPLHF
TRBV30	TRBJ1-1	.	.	TGTGCCTGGAGTGTACGGTCTGAAGCTTTCTTT	CAWSVRSEAFF
TRBV5-1	TRBJ2-5	.	few	TGCGCCAGCAGCTTGCAGGGTGGGGAGACCCAGTACTTC	CASSLQGGETQYF
TRBV7-2	TRBJ2-3	TRBD2	.	TGTGCCAGCAGCTTAGATCCCGGACTAGCGGTCACAGATACGCAGTATTTT	CASSLDPGLAVTDTQYF
TRBV12-5	TRBJ1-1	TRBD1	.	TGTGCTAGTGGTTTGGGCCGGGACAGGACTATTGACACTGAAGCTTTCTTT	CASGLGRDRTIDTEAFF
TRBV7-9	TRBJ2-2	.	.	TGTGCCAGCAGCTTCTCTCCGGGATTGAACACCGGGGAGCTGTTTTTT	CASSFSPGLNTGELFF
TRBV28	TRBJ2-4	.	.	TGTGCCACCACGGCCGATATAGCCAAAAACATTCAGTACTTC	CATTADIAKNIQYF
TRBV28	TRBJ1-1	.	.	TGTGCCAGCAGCGCCCTGGGACTTCCGCGCGACACTGAAGCTTTCTTT	CASSALGLPRDTEAFF